This T cell receptor (beta chain) appears in the sequencing data of a study of CD8+CD57+ T cells in acquired aplastic anemia. On the study more broadly: CD4+ and CD8+ cells, once sorted, gave DNA averaging roughly 3.4 ug.

CDR3 length: 16 residues. CDR1 is LGHNA, CDR2 YSLEER, per germline. With V trimmed by 0 bases and J by 8 bases, 5 bases remained unmatched. Using genomic DNA as the template, TCR beta VDJ and CDR3 profiling was carried out. TCRdb re-analysed the reads in MiXCR, keeping a single row per CDR3 protein. This table has 400,000 to 600,000 distinct CDR3 sequences, around 30% appearing once. The patients chosen for sequencing had shown expansion of CD8+CD57+ cells (detected by flow cytometry). The study sampled blood from patients who had received no therapy. Study-level findings and limits: Researchers report that approximately 28 CD8+ CDR3 sequences appeared in both patients and controls. Patients showed no significant difference from controls in CD8+ Simpson's diversity.

With respect to this clonotype: Its antigen is as yet unknown.

The clonotype was recovered from a human donor with aplastic anemia. The sequenced sample was sorted CD4+, CD8+, or CD8+CD57+ T cells (not recorded which) from PBMCs. J is TRBJ2-1 and V is TRBV4-3; TRBD2 aligns across 12 bases. CDR3 DNA: TGCGCCAGCAGCCAAGATCGGCTAGCGGGGGGGGATGAGCAGTTCTTC. This codes for CASSQDRLAGGDEQFF.